This T cell receptor (beta chain) was retrieved from a study of blood T cell repertoires in COVID-19. Study background: Spain, Italy and the United States supplied samples that represented acute and convalescent COVID-19. Sample material is recorded as cDNA or gDNA derived from T cells, B-cell-depleted T cells, or PBMCs.

Under the authors' procedure: Amplifying reference gene primers gave estimates of nucleated cell counts. TCRdb's table, derived via immunoSEQ multiplex PCR, lists solely in-frame clones and lacks some. V and J calls plus clone size are reproduced from that table; the DNA served to infer D and trimming. The table has approximately 120,000 clones, roughly 69% seen once. Trimming stripped 5 bases from V and 0 bases from J, with 11 bases between. Germline V gives CDR1 LNHDA, CDR2 SQIVND (reference sequence). The CDR3 is 15 amino acids. The material sequenced was peripheral blood. This rearrangement joins TRBV19 to TRBJ1-5; D possibly corresponds to TRBD1 (6 bases). The receptor's source is a woman in her seventies with acute or convalescent COVID-19. CDR3 DNA: TGTGCCAGTAGTCCCGGACAGTTTAGCAATCAGCCCCAGCATTTT. Its translation is CASSPGQFSNQPQHF. Filled out from reference TRBV19 and TRBJ1-5, the complete variable domain reads DGGITQSPKYLFRKEGQNVTLSCEQNLNHDAMYWYRQDPGQGLRLIYYSQIVNDFQKGDIAEGYSVSREKKESFPLTVTSAQKNPTAFYLCASSPGQFSNQPQHFGDGTRLSIL.